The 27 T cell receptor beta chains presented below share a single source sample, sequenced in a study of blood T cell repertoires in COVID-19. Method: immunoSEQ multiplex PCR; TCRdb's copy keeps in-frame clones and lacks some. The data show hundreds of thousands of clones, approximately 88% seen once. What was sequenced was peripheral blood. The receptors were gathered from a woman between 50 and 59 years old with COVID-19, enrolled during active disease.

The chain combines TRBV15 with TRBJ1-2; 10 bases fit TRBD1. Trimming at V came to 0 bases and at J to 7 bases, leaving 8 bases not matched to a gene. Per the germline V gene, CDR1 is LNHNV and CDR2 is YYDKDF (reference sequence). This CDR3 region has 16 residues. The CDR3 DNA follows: TGTGCCACCAGCAGAGATGTGGACAGGGGGTCTCGTGGCTACACCTTC. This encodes CATSRDVDRGSRGYTF. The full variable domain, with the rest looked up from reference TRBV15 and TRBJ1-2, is DAMVIQNPRYQVTQFGKPVTLSCSQTLNHNVMYWYQQKSSQAPKLLFHYYDKDFNNEADTPDNFQSRRPNTSFCFLDIRSPGLGDTAMYLCATSRDVDRGSRGYTFGSGTRLTVV.

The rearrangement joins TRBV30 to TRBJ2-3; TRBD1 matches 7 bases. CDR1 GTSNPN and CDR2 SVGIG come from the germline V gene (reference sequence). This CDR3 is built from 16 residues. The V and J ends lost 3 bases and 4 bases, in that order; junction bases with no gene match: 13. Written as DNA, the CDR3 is TGTGCCTGGAGAGGCGAACAGGGGCGTGCTTCAGATACGCAGTATTTT. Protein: CAWRGEQGRASDTQYF.

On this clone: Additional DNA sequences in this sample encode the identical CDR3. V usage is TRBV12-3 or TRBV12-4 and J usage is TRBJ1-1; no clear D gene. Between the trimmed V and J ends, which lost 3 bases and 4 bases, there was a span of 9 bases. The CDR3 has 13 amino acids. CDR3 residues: CASSLRLGTEAFF. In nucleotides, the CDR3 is TGTGCCAGCAGTTTGAGGCTAGGCACTGAAGCTTTCTTT.

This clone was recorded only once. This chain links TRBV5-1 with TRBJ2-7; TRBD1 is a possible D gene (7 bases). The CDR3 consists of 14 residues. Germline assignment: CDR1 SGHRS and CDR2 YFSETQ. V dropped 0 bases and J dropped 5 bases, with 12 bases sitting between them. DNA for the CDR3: TGCGCCAGCAGCTTGGAAGCCAGGGGGGACGAGCAGTACTTC. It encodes CASSLEARGDEQYF.

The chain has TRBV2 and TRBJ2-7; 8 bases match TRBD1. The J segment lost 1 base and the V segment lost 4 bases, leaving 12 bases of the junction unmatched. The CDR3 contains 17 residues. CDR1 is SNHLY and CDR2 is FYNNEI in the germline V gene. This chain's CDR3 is CASSAPEETGVSYEQYF. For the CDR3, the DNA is TGTGCCAGCAGTGCCCCCGAAGAGACAGGGGTTTCCTACGAGCAGTACTTC.

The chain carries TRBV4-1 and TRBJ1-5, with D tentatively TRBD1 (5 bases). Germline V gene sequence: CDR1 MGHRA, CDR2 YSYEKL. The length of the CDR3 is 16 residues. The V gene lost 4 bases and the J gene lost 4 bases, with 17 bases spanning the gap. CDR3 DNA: TGCGCCAGCAGCCCCCACCCGGGACTGGGAAATCAGCCCCAGCATTTT. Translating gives CASSPHPGLGNQPQHF.

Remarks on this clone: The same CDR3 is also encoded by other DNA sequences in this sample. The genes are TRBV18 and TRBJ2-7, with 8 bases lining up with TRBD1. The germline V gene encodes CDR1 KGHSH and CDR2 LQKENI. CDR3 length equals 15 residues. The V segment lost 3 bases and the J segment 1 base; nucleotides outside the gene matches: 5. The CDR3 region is CASSPGQGGSYEQYF. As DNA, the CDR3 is TGTGCCAGCTCACCCGGACAGGGTGGGTCCTACGAGCAGTACTTC.

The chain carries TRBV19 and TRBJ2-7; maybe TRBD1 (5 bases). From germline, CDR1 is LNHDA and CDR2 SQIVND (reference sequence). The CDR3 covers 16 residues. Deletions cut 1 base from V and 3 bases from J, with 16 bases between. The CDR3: CASSIAVQASVYEQYF. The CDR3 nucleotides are TGTGCCAGTAGTATAGCAGTACAGGCTTCGGTCTACGAGCAGTACTTC.

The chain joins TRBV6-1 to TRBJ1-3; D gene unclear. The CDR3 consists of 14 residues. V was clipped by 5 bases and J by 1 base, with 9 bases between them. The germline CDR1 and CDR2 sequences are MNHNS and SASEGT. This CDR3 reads CASSSTVSGNTIYF. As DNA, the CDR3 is TGTGCCAGCAGTTCTACAGTTTCTGGAAACACCATATATTTT.

CDR3: CAWRRGHTNTEAFF. The CDR3 nucleotides read TGTGCCTGGAGAAGGGGACACACGAACACTGAAGCTTTCTTT. The V call is TRBV30, the J call TRBJ1-1; tentatively, D is TRBD1 (6 bases). The CDR3 sequence is 14 residues long. Per germline, CDR1 GTSNPN and CDR2 SVGIG (reference sequence). Trimming pared 3 bases from V and 1 base from J, leaving 12 bases between.

Here the CDR3 DNA reads TGTGCCAGTAGTATCGGGTATGGCTACACCTTC. It is translated as CASSIGYGYTF. J is TRBJ1-2 and V is TRBV19; no definite D call. The CDR3 covers 11 residues. Germline V gene sequence: CDR1 LNHDA, CDR2 SQIVND (reference sequence). Deletions cut 3 bases from V and 5 bases from J, with 4 bases between.

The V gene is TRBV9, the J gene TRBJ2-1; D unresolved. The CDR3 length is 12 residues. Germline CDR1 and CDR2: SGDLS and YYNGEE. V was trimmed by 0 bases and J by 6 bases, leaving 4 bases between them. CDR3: CASSVALNEQFF. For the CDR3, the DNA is TGTGCCAGCAGCGTAGCTCTCAATGAGCAGTTCTTC. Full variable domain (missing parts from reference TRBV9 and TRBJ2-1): DSGVTQTPKHLITATGQRVTLRCSPRSGDLSVYWYQQSLDQGLQFLIQYYNGEERAKGNILERFSAQQFPDLHSELNLSSLELGDSALYFCASSVALNEQFFGPGTRLTVL.

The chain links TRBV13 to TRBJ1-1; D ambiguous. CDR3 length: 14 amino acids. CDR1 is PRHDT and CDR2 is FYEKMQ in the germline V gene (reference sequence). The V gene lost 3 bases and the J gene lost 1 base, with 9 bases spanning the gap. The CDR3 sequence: CASSLTQRNTEAFF. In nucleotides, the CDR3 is TGTGCCAGCAGCTTGACACAGAGGAACACTGAAGCTTTCTTT.

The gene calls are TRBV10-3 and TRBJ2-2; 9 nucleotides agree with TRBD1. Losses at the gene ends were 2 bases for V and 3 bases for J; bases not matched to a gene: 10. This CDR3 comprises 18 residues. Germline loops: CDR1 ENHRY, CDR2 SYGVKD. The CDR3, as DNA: TGTGCCATCAGTGAGGGACAGGGGCAGACGCGGGACACCGGGGAGCTGTTTTTT. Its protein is CAISEGQGQTRDTGELFF.

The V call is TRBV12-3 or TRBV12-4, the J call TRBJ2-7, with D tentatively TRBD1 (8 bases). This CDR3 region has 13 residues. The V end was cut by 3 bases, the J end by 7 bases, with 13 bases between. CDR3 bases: TGTGCCAGCAGTTTGTACAGGGGGGGAGAGCAGTACTTC. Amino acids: CASSLYRGGEQYF.

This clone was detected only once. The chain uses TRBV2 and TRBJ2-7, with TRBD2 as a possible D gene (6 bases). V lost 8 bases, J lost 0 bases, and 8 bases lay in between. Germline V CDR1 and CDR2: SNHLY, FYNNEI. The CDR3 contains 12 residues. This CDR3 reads CASGGTSYEQYF. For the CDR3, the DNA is TGTGCCAGCGGGGGGACCTCCTACGAGCAGTACTTC.

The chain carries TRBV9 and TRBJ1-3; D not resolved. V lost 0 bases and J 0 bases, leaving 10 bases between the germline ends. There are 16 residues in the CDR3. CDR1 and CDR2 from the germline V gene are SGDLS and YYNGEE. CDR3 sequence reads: CASSVESLDSGNTIYF. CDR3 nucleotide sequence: TGTGCCAGCAGCGTAGAAAGTCTAGACTCTGGAAACACCATATATTTT.

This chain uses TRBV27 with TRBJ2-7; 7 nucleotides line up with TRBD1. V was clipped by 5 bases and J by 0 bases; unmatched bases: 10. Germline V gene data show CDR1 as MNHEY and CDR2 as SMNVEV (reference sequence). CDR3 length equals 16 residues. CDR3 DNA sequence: TGTGCCAGCAGTCCTGATTGGGGACAGAGCTCCTACGAGCAGTACTTC. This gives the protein CASSPDWGQSSYEQYF.

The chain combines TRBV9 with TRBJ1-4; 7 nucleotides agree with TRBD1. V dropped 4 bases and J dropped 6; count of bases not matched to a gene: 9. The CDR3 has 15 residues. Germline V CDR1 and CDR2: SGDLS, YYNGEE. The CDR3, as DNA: TGTGCCAGCAGCTTCCAAGGACAGGATGATGAAAAACTGTTTTTT. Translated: CASSFQGQDDEKLFF.

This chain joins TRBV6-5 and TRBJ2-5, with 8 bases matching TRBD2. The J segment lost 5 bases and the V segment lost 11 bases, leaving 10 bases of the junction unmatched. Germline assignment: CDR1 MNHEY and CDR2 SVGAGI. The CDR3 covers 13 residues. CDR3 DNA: TGTGCCGCCCGGGGGGGGCGTTGGGAGACCCAGTACTTC. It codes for CAARGGRWETQYF.

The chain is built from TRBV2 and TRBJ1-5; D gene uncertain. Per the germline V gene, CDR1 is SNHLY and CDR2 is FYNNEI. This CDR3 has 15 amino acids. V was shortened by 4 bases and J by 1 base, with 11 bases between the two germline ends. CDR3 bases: TGTGCCAGCAGTGTTGATTCCCGGAGCAATCAGCCCCAGCATTTT. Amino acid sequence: CASSVDSRSNQPQHF. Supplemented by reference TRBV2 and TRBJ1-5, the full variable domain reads EPEVTQTPSHQVTQMGQEVILRCVPISNHLYFYWYRQILGQKVEFLVSFYNNEISEKSEIFDDQFSVERPDGSNFTLKIRSTKLEDSAMYFCASSVDSRSNQPQHFGDGTRLSIL.

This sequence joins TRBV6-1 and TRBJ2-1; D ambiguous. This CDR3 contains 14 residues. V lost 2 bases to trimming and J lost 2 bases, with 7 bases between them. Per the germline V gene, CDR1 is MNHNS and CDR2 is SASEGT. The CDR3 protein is CASSERSTYNEQFF. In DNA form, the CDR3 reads TGTGCCAGCAGTGAACGGAGCACCTACAATGAGCAGTTCTTC.

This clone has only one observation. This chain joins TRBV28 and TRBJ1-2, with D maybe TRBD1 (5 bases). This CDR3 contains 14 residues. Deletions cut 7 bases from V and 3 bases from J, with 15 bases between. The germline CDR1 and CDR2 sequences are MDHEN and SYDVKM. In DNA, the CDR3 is TGTGCCAGCACCCCCCAGGACACCCACTATGGCTACACCTTC. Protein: CASTPQDTHYGYTF.

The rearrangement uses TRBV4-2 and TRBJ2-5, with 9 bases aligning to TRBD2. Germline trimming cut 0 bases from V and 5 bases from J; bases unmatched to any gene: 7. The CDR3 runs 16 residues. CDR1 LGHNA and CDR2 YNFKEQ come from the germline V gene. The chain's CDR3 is CASSQDGLAGSETQYF. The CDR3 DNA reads TGTGCCAGCAGCCAAGATGGGCTAGCGGGGTCGGAGACCCAGTACTTC.

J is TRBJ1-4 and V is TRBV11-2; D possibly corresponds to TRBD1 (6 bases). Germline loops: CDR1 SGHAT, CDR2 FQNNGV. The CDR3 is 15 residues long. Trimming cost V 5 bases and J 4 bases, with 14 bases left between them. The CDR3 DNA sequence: TGTGCCAGCAGCCTACAGGGTATGGTTAATGAAAAACTGTTTTTT. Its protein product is CASSLQGMVNEKLFF.

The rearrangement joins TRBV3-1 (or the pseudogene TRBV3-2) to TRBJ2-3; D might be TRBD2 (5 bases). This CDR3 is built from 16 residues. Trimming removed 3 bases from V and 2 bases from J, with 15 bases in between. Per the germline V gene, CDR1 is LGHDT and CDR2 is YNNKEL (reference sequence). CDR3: CASSHLAIRSTDTQYF. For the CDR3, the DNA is TGTGCCAGCAGCCATTTAGCGATAAGGTCCACAGATACGCAGTATTTT.

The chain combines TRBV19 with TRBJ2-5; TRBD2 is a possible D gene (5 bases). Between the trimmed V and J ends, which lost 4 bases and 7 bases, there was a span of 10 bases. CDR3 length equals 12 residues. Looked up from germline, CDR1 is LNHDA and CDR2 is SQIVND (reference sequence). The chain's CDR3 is CASSRTRGTQYF. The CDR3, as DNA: TGTGCCAGTAGTAGGACCCGGGGGACCCAGTACTTC.